One sample yielded the 25 T cell receptor beta chains listed below, sequenced in a study of T cell responses to AZD1222 COVID-19 vaccine. The data were produced by immunoSEQ multiplex PCR, yet TCRdb's version contains in-frame clones alone and is incomplete. The sample shows over 110,000 clones, 85% to 90% of them seen only once. The sample was peripheral blood, taken 28 days after the second AZD1222 dose. The receptors originated from an adult who received the AZD1222 COVID-19 vaccine.

This chain uses TRBV30 with TRBJ2-7, with a tentative D call TRBD1 (5 bases). The germline V gene encodes CDR1 GTSNPN and CDR2 SVGIG (reference sequence). This CDR3 is built from 11 residues. Trimming pared 2 bases from V and 10 bases from J, leaving 12 bases between. The CDR3 protein is CAWSSKQAQYF. The CDR3, as DNA: TGTGCCTGGAGTTCGAAACAGGCCCAGTACTTC.

The chain uses TRBV24-1 and TRBJ2-7; perhaps TRBD2 as D (6 bases). The V gene's germline CDR1 is KGHDR and CDR2 SFDVKD. The CDR3 covers 13 residues. Trimming left V 5 bases short and J 5 bases short, with 12 bases between. DNA of the CDR3: TGTGCCACCAGTGCCGGAGGGATGGACGAGCAGTACTTC. It yields the protein CATSAGGMDEQYF.

The V and J genes are TRBV28 and TRBJ1-2; tentative D call: TRBD1 (5 bases). Germline lookup yields CDR1 MDHEN and CDR2 SYDVKM. V was cut by 4 bases and J by 7 bases, with 19 bases left in between. The CDR3 extends over 15 amino acids. The CDR3 sequence: CASSSATGVSGGYTF. In nucleotides, the CDR3 is TGTGCCAGCAGTTCGGCCACGGGGGTGTCTGGTGGCTACACCTTC.

J is TRBJ1-5 and V is TRBV3-1 (or the pseudogene TRBV3-2); D not certain. V dropped 4 bases and J dropped 2 bases, with 9 bases sitting between them. Germline V lookup: CDR1 LGHDT, CDR2 YNNKEL (reference sequence). The CDR3 extends over 14 amino acids. Here the CDR3 DNA reads TGTGCCAGCAGCCTCTCGTCGGGCAATCAGCCCCAGCATTTT. Protein product: CASSLSSGNQPQHF.

The chain links TRBV19 to TRBJ1-5; D is undetermined. Germline V lookup: CDR1 LNHDA, CDR2 SQIVND (reference sequence). The CDR3 has 15 residues. Trimming shortened V by 1 base and J by 0 bases, and 7 bases separated the two germline ends. The CDR3 sequence: CASSIGFYSNQPQHF. The CDR3 coding sequence is TGTGCCAGTAGTATAGGCTTTTATAGCAATCAGCCCCAGCATTTT.

V usage is TRBV28 and J usage is TRBJ1-1, with D perhaps TRBD1 (6 bases). With 7 bases removed from V and 11 bases from J, the gap between germline ends came to 23 bases. From germline, CDR1 is MDHEN and CDR2 SYDVKM. The CDR3 covers 14 residues. The CDR3 loop is CASTLGGVGQAAFF. The DNA for the CDR3 is TGTGCCAGCACTCTTGGGGGCGTGGGGCAGGCCGCTTTCTTT. The full variable domain, its missing parts supplied by reference TRBV28 and TRBJ1-1, is DVKVTQSSRYLVKRTGEKVFLECVQDMDHENMFWYRQDPGLGLRLIYFSYDVKMKEKGDIPEGYSVSREKKERFSLILESASTNQTSMYLCASTLGGVGQAAFFGQGTRLTVV.

The rearrangement links TRBV6-6 to TRBJ2-3, with 9 bases that match TRBD1. Germline loops: CDR1 MNHNY, CDR2 SVGAGI (reference sequence). This CDR3 spans 12 amino acids. V was pared by 11 bases and J by 5 bases, with 5 bases of the junction left unmatched. Here the CDR3 DNA reads TGTGCCGGGGGACAGGGCAAAGATACGCAGTATTTT. Translated, it gives CAGGQGKDTQYF.

The rearrangement links TRBV10-2 to TRBJ2-1; maybe TRBD1 (5 bases). Trimming left V 4 bases short and J 2 bases short, with 6 bases between. Germline V CDR1 and CDR2: WSHSY, SAAADI. CDR3 length: 13 amino acids. CDR3 amino acids: CASSGRAYNEQFF. The CDR3 DNA follows: TGCGCCAGCAGTGGCAGGGCCTACAATGAGCAGTTCTTC.

This clone showed up just once. V is TRBV2 and J is TRBJ1-1, with a weak D call TRBD1 (5 bases). Germline CDR1 SNHLY, CDR2 FYNNEI. Trimming removed 5 bases at V and 5 bases at J, with 21 bases between. This CDR3 spans 16 amino acids. CDR3 in DNA: TGTGCCAGCAGTCCCGACCACCCAGGGATCGGGACTGAAGCTTTCTTT. This codes for CASSPDHPGIGTEAFF.

This chain connects TRBV7-8 to TRBJ2-7; D may correspond to TRBD1 or TRBD2 (5 bases each). Trimming stripped 3 bases from V and 6 bases from J, with 15 bases between. Germline assignment: CDR1 SGHVS and CDR2 FQNEAQ. The CDR3 sequence is 14 residues long. The CDR3 DNA is TGTGCCAGCAGCTTCGCTTTCTCGGGGCTCGAGCAGTACTTC. This encodes CASSFAFSGLEQYF.

In its sample, this clone was seen once. V usage is TRBV11-3 and J usage is TRBJ2-1; TRBD2 aligns across 13 bases. Germline lookup yields CDR1 SGHNT and CDR2 YENEEA. V lost 5 bases and J lost 7; bases outside the gene matches: 17. This CDR3 is built from 19 residues. This chain's CDR3 is CASSLGQTSGGPGRNEQFF. The DNA of the CDR3 is TGTGCCAGCAGCCTAGGCCAGACTAGCGGGGGGCCCGGGCGAAATGAGCAGTTCTTC.

The V call is TRBV18, the J call TRBJ1-1; D is perhaps TRBD1 (6 bases). Between the trimmed V and J ends, which lost 3 bases and 2 bases, there was a span of 16 bases. This CDR3 has 16 residues. Germline V lookup: CDR1 KGHSH, CDR2 LQKENI. CDR3 nucleotides: TGTGCCAGCTCACCGGAGTTTACGGGACACAACACTGAAGCTTTCTTT. This encodes CASSPEFTGHNTEAFF. The full variable domain, rest sourced from reference TRBV18 and TRBJ1-1, is NAGVMQNPRHLVRRRGQEARLRCSPMKGHSHVYWYRQLPEEGLKFMVYLQKENIIDESGMPKERFSAEFPKEGPSILRIQQVVRGDSAAYFCASSPEFTGHNTEAFFGQGTRLTVV.

The DNA of the CDR3 is TGTGCCAGCAGCTTCCGGGACGGCCACAATGAGCAGTTCTTC. Encoded protein: CASSFRDGHNEQFF. The chain couples TRBV7-6 to TRBJ2-1, with D possibly called TRBD1 or TRBD2 (5 bases each). This CDR3 has 14 amino acids. V gave up 3 bases and J gave up 5 bases, with 11 bases separating them. Germline CDR1 reads SGHVS; CDR2 reads FNYEAQ.

The chain employs TRBV4-1 and TRBJ2-7; 7 bases line up with TRBD1. The CDR3 length is 13 residues. J gave up 7 bases and V 5 bases, and 8 bases lay outside the gene matches. Germline V gene data show CDR1 as MGHRA and CDR2 as YSYEKL. The CDR3 DNA is TGCGCCAGCAGCTACCTGACAGGGCTTGAGCAGTACTTC. As protein: CASSYLTGLEQYF.

The chain combines TRBV9 with TRBJ1-4; maybe TRBD1 (5 bases). The germline V gene encodes CDR1 SGDLS and CDR2 YYNGEE. Trimming took 2 bases from V and 5 from J, leaving 13 bases between them. This CDR3 contains 15 residues. The CDR3 protein is CASSVTGWANEKLFF. As DNA, the CDR3 is TGTGCCAGCAGCGTTACAGGATGGGCCAATGAAAAACTGTTTTTT.

This chain joins TRBV13 and TRBJ2-1; possible D gene TRBD1, 6 bases. The V gene's germline CDR1 is PRHDT and CDR2 FYEKMQ (reference sequence). Trimming took 2 bases from V and 8 from J, leaving 16 bases between them. The CDR3 contains 15 residues. DNA of the CDR3: TGTGCCAGCAGCTTATACGGGTCAGGGGCGGATGAGCAGTTCTTC. It translates to CASSLYGSGADEQFF. Based on the CDR3 plus reference TRBV13 and TRBJ2-1, the full variable domain is AAGVIQSPRHLIKEKRETATLKCYPIPRHDTVYWYQQGPGQDPQFLISFYEKMQSDKGSIPDRFSAQQFSDYHSELNMSSLELGDSALYFCASSLYGSGADEQFFGPGTRLTVL.

In its sample, this clone was seen a few times. The chain links TRBV7-2 to TRBJ1-5, with D maybe TRBD1 (6 bases). CDR3 length: 16 amino acids. Deletions cut 2 bases from V and 5 bases from J, with 16 bases between. Germline values: CDR1 SGHTA, CDR2 FQGNSA. The CDR3 here is CASSLNPRDNYQPQHF. CDR3 sequence (DNA): TGTGCCAGCAGCTTAAACCCCCGGGACAATTATCAGCCCCAGCATTTT.

The chain uses TRBV29-1 and TRBJ1-4; unclear D gene. This CDR3 contains 14 residues. The V end was cut by 4 bases, the J end by 0 bases, with 9 bases between. Germline V gives CDR1 SQVTM, CDR2 ANQGSEA. The CDR3 sequence: CSVGKVSTNEKLFF. DNA for the CDR3: TGCAGCGTTGGAAAGGTTTCAACTAATGAAAAACTGTTTTTT.

The V gene is TRBV2, the J gene TRBJ1-1; TRBD1 might be the D (5 bases). CDR3 size: 13 residues. Germline V gene sequence: CDR1 SNHLY, CDR2 FYNNEI. V lost 5 bases and J lost 4, with 11 bases in between. CDR3 DNA: TGTGCCAGCAGTTTGTCGGGGGGCACTGAAGCTTTCTTT. Its translation: CASSLSGGTEAFF.

The chain combines TRBV10-1 with TRBJ1-1; tentative D call: TRBD1 (5 bases). CDR3 length: 13 residues. CDR1 and CDR2 (germline): WNHNN, SYGVQD (reference sequence). Trimming shortened V by 8 bases and J by 4 bases, and 14 bases separated the two germline ends. CDR3 sequence: CASRVGTSTEAFF. The CDR3 DNA follows: TGCGCCAGCCGAGTGGGGACGAGCACTGAAGCTTTCTTT.

The V gene is TRBV7-2, the J gene TRBJ2-1, with 10 bases lining up with TRBD2. The CDR3 length is 16 residues. Trimming took 2 bases from V and 9 from J; bases not matched to a gene: 10. Germline assignment: CDR1 SGHTA and CDR2 FQGNSA. As DNA, the CDR3 is TGTGCCAGCAGCTTACGTGCTAGCGGGAGTGTAGGTGAGCAGTTCTTC. Its protein product is CASSLRASGSVGEQFF.

The rearrangement uses TRBV10-1 and TRBJ2-5; D might be TRBD2 (6 bases). Trimming shortened V by 3 bases and J by 5 bases, and 16 bases separated the two germline ends. CDR1 is WNHNN, CDR2 SYGVQD, per germline (reference sequence). There are 15 residues in the CDR3. The CDR3 region is CASSDFTSGRETQYF. CDR3 in DNA: TGCGCCAGCAGTGATTTTACCAGCGGGCGGGAGACCCAGTACTTC.

The chain carries TRBV19 and TRBJ2-7; the D gene is possibly TRBD2 (6 bases). Germline V CDR1 and CDR2: LNHDA, SQIVND (reference sequence). The CDR3 has 15 amino acids. Trimming removed 3 bases from V and 0 bases from J, with 12 bases in between. CDR3 nucleotides: TGTGCCAGTAGTATGGGAGGAAAACACTCCTACGAGCAGTACTTC. Amino acid sequence: CASSMGGKHSYEQYF.

With respect to this clone: Other DNA sequences of this sample code for an identical CDR3. The gene calls are TRBV5-1 and TRBJ1-1; no reliable D call. This CDR3 comprises 14 residues. Trimming removed 0 bases at V and 0 bases at J, with 6 bases between. Per germline, CDR1 SGHRS and CDR2 YFSETQ. The CDR3 DNA sequence: TGCGCCAGCAGCTTGGACGGACTGAACACTGAAGCTTTCTTT. This gives the protein CASSLDGLNTEAFF. Combining the CDR3 with reference TRBV5-1 and TRBJ1-1 gives the whole variable domain KAGVTQTPRYLIKTRGQQVTLSCSPISGHRSVSWYQQTPGQGLQFLFEYFSETQRNKGNFPGRFSGRQFSNSRSEMNVSTLELGDSALYLCASSLDGLNTEAFFGQGTRLTVV.

V is TRBV4-2 and J is TRBJ1-4, with D perhaps matching TRBD1 (5 bases). Per the germline V gene, CDR1 is LGHNA and CDR2 is YNFKEQ. V was pared by 4 bases and J by 5 bases, with 11 bases between. CDR3 length equals 14 residues. CDR3 region: CASSPGSENEKLFF. Here the CDR3 DNA reads TGTGCCAGCAGCCCAGGGAGCGAGAATGAAAAACTGTTTTTT.